A selection of T cell receptor beta chains follows, all from one sample in a study of T cell responses to AZD1222 COVID-19 vaccine. Some clones are missing from TCRdb's copy, which holds only in-frame ones; the method was immunoSEQ multiplex PCR. The sample includes roughly 120,000 clones, about 89% of them seen just once. The sample was peripheral blood, taken on day 0 of AZD1222 vaccination. Receptors were obtained from an adult in good health. Each CDR3 is given with its conserved first and last residue. Each record gives: J gene, D gene, clone size, V gene, CDR3 protein, CDR3 DNA. D genes are given only for firm matches. For some rows the clone size is stated as once, few or many, or as a class when expanded; others skip it.

TRBJ1-1 | . | . | TRBV30 | CAWSPPPGNTEAFF | TGTGCCTGGAGTCCCCCTCCTGGGAACACTGAAGCTTTCTTT
TRBJ1-5 | TRBD1 | . | TRBV30 | CAYSDRVDQPQHF | TGTGCCTATTCGGACAGGGTAGATCAGCCCCAGCATTTT
TRBJ2-1 | . | . | TRBV24-1 | CATSDRGGSYNEQFF | TGTGCCACCAGTGACCGTGGGGGCTCCTACAATGAGCAGTTCTTC
TRBJ2-7 | TRBD2 | large | TRBV6-5 | CASSPGGLGEQYF | TGTGCCAGCAGCCCGGGGGGGTTAGGGGAGCAGTACTTC
TRBJ2-7 | . | . | TRBV7-9 | CASSPRGPLSGEQYF | TGTGCCAGCAGCCCGCGGGGACCTCTCAGTGGGGAGCAGTACTTC
TRBJ2-7 | . | . | TRBV6-5 | CASSYSRGPGAFEQYF | TGTGCCAGCAGTTACTCCAGGGGCCCAGGGGCCTTCGAGCAGTACTTC
TRBJ1-4 | TRBD1 | . | TRBV3-1/TRBV3-2 | CASMQTGRDGEKLFF | TGTGCCAGCATGCAGACAGGGAGGGACGGTGAAAAACTGTTTTTT
TRBJ2-2 | . | . | TRBV6-5 | CASSYYRDTGELFF | TGTGCCAGCAGTTACTACAGGGACACCGGGGAGCTGTTTTTT
TRBJ1-2 | . | few | TRBV28 | CASSPFRRGGGAYGYTF | TGTGCCAGCAGCCCCTTTAGGAGGGGAGGTGGGGCCTATGGCTACACCTTC
TRBJ1-2 | . | . | TRBV5-1 | CASSSQGGTDGYTF | TGCGCCAGCAGCTCGCAGGGAGGGACGGATGGCTACACCTTC
TRBJ1-5 | . | . | TRBV6-4 | CASSDLVYQPQHF | TGTGCCAGCAGTGACTTGGTTTATCAGCCCCAGCATTTT
TRBJ2-7 | . | . | TRBV27 | CASSLLTGQGYEQYF | TGTGCCAGCAGTTTATTAACAGGACAAGGCTACGAGCAGTACTTC
TRBJ2-2 | . | . | TRBV6-5 | CASSYSTGLNTGELFF | TGTGCCAGCAGTTACTCGACGGGCTTGAACACCGGGGAGCTGTTTTTT
TRBJ2-1 | TRBD2 | . | TRBV28 | CASSLKKGLAGSEQFF | TGTGCCAGCAGTTTAAAAAAGGGACTAGCGGGAAGCGAGCAGTTCTTC
TRBJ2-1 | TRBD2 | . | TRBV10-1 | CASGAGENSNEQFF | TGCGCCAGCGGGGCGGGGGAAAATAGCAATGAGCAGTTCTTC
TRBJ2-7 | . | . | TRBV19 | CASTSGYEQYF | TGTGCCAGTACGTCTGGGTACGAGCAGTACTTC
TRBJ1-1 | TRBD1 | . | TRBV28 | CATRTGEMNTEAFF | TGTGCCACCAGGACAGGGGAAATGAACACTGAAGCTTTCTTT
TRBJ2-7 | TRBD2 | . | TRBV5-1 | CASSLDGLVQYF | TGCGCCAGCAGCTTGGACGGACTAGTACAGTACTTC
TRBJ1-5 | TRBD1 | . | TRBV6-5 | CASSSDRGGNQPQHF | TGTGCCAGCAGTTCGGACAGGGGTGGCAATCAGCCCCAGCATTTT
TRBJ2-1 | . | once | TRBV3-1/TRBV3-2 | CASSQDPGNEQFF | TGTGCCAGCAGCCAAGATCCGGGCAATGAGCAGTTCTTC
TRBJ1-1 | . | . | TRBV29-1 | CSVVEGKVTEAFF | TGCAGCGTTGTAGAGGGGAAGGTCACTGAAGCTTTCTTT
TRBJ1-3 | TRBD1 | . | TRBV19 | CASGPRTGRNTIYF | TGTGCCAGTGGACCCCGGACAGGTCGAAACACCATATATTTT
TRBJ1-1 | TRBD1 | . | TRBV9 | CASSVGGQGESSEAFF | TGTGCCAGCAGCGTCGGCGGACAGGGTGAATCTTCTGAAGCTTTCTTT
TRBJ1-2 | . | few | TRBV4-1 | CASSHFSYGYTF | TGCGCCAGCAGCCACTTCTCCTATGGCTACACCTTC
TRBJ1-2 | TRBD1 | . | TRBV19 | CASSRQGTLGYTF | TGTGCCAGTAGTAGACAGGGGACCTTGGGCTACACCTTC
TRBJ2-7 | TRBD2 | . | TRBV27 | CASSPWGGSGNEQYF | TGTGCCAGCAGCCCTTGGGGAGGGAGTGGAAACGAGCAGTACTTC
TRBJ1-1 | TRBD1 | . | TRBV28 | CASSTQGQGFTEAFF | TGTGCCAGCAGTACCCAAGGACAGGGGTTCACTGAAGCTTTCTTT
TRBJ2-1 | . | . | TRBV6-1 | CASSEIRWENEQFF | TGTGCCAGCAGTGAAATTAGGTGGGAGAATGAGCAGTTCTTC
TRBJ2-1 | . | . | TRBV4-2 | CASSHPSDFYNEQFF | TGTGCCAGCAGCCACCCTTCGGACTTTTACAATGAGCAGTTCTTC
TRBJ2-1 | . | few | TRBV9 | CASSVQSRTVNNEQFF | TGTGCCAGCAGCGTACAATCGCGGACAGTTAACAATGAGCAGTTCTTC
TRBJ2-7 | TRBD2 | . | TRBV3-1/TRBV3-2 | CASSQYIEAGGFYEQYF | TGTGCCAGCAGCCAATACATCGAGGCGGGGGGGTTTTACGAGCAGTACTTC
TRBJ2-2 | TRBD2 | few | TRBV9 | CASSLRTSGATGELFF | TGTGCCAGCAGCCTCCGGACTAGCGGAGCCACCGGGGAGCTGTTTTTT
TRBJ2-7 | TRBD2 | . | TRBV7-6 | CASSRGTSGLLSSYEQYF | TGTGCCAGCAGTCGTGGGACTAGCGGCTTGTTAAGCTCCTACGAGCAGTACTTC
TRBJ2-1 | TRBD2 | . | TRBV24-1 | CAALNGTSGRVDEQFF | TGTGCCGCCCTAAACGGGACTAGCGGGAGAGTCGATGAGCAGTTCTTC
TRBJ1-1 | TRBD1 | few | TRBV7-2 | CASTPRQGGRNTEAFF | TGTGCCAGCACCCCAAGACAGGGCGGGAGGAACACTGAAGCTTTCTTT
TRBJ1-5 | . | . | TRBV9 | CASSRDPDQPQHF | TGTGCCAGCAGTCGCGACCCGGATCAGCCCCAGCATTTT
TRBJ2-7 | . | . | TRBV7-9 | CASSLRREGQYF | TGTGCCAGCAGCTTACGGCGAGAAGGGCAGTACTTC
TRBJ2-1 | . | . | TRBV7-2 | CASSLGGPRANEQFF | TGTGCCAGCAGCTTAGGGGGTCCACGAGCCAATGAGCAGTTCTTC
TRBJ2-1 | TRBD2 | . | TRBV24-1 | CATSDSYSGRAYNEQFF | TGTGCCACCAGTGATAGCTATAGCGGGAGGGCCTACAATGAGCAGTTCTTC
TRBJ2-7 | . | . | TRBV28 | CASSLFTYEQYF | TGTGCCAGCAGTTTATTTACGTACGAGCAGTACTTC
TRBJ2-1 | . | . | TRBV24-1 | CATSDKLGALNEQFF | TGTGCCACCAGTGATAAATTGGGGGCCCTCAATGAGCAGTTCTTC
TRBJ2-6 | TRBD1 | few | TRBV6-6 | CASSLQGQGAAGANVLTF | TGTGCCAGCAGTCTCCAGGGACAGGGGGCTGCGGGGGCCAACGTCCTGACTTTC
TRBJ2-7 | . | . | TRBV12-3/TRBV12-4 | CASSFGGNEQYF | TGTGCCAGCAGTTTTGGGGGAAACGAGCAGTACTTC
TRBJ1-4 | . | . | TRBV13 | CASSLGAGDEKLFF | TGTGCCAGCAGCTTAGGGGCAGGGGATGAAAAACTGTTTTTT
TRBJ2-7 | . | once | TRBV7-9 | CASSLELGRTYEQYF | TGTGCCAGCAGCTTAGAACTCGGTAGGACTTACGAGCAGTACTTC
TRBJ1-2 | . | few | TRBV9 | CASSPTDRQRMYGYTF | TGTGCCAGCAGCCCCACCGACAGACAGCGGATGTATGGCTACACCTTC
TRBJ2-7 | TRBD1 | . | TRBV9 | CASRDTGTGVYEQYF | TGTGCCAGCAGAGACACCGGGACAGGGGTCTACGAGCAGTACTTC
TRBJ2-7 | . | once | TRBV28 | CASSPTGGGSYEQYF | TGTGCCAGCAGTCCGACCGGTGGGGGCTCCTACGAGCAGTACTTC
TRBJ1-2 | . | . | TRBV11-2 | CASSSQTADYGYTF | TGTGCCAGCAGCTCCCAAACAGCTGACTATGGCTACACCTTC
TRBJ2-7 | TRBD2 | . | TRBV11-2 | CASSLERGSSYEQYF | TGTGCCAGCAGCTTAGAGCGGGGGAGCTCCTACGAGCAGTACTTC
TRBJ1-5 | . | . | TRBV7-8 | CASSLAANSNQPQHF | TGTGCCAGCAGCTTAGCGGCGAATAGCAATCAGCCCCAGCATTTT